Sequencing of this T cell receptor beta chain was carried out in a study of blood T cell repertoires in COVID-19. Study-level background: The analysed material was cDNA or gDNA that came from T cells, B-cell-depleted T cells, or PBMCs.

In the authors' methods: Reference gene primer amplification gave nucleated cell count estimates. Assay used: immunoSEQ multiplex PCR; TCRdb lists only in-frame clones, some missing. V and J calls and clone size follow that table, whereas D and trimming were derived from the DNA. The profile covers 200,000 to 300,000 clones, with 86% appearing a single time and around 9.5% taken by the ten largest. The germline V gene encodes CDR1 LGHNA and CDR2 YSLEER. This CDR3 spans 18 amino acids. V lost 1 base, J lost 6 bases, and 15 bases stayed unmatched. The sequenced material came from peripheral blood. The V and J genes are TRBV4-3 and TRBJ2-1; 7 bases are shared with TRBD2. This TCR was sampled from a man aged 40-50 years who had recovered from COVID-19. CDR3: CASSQVDQRGGFVNEQFF. As DNA, the CDR3 is TGCGCCAGCAGCCAAGTGGATCAGCGGGGAGGTTTTGTCAATGAGCAGTTCTTC.